This entry describes one TCR beta chain. The target of this receptor is not known. Nothing much larger sits one base from this clone, and base qualities are not available. Library creation used multiplex PCR. TCRdb shows the sequencer as Illumina HiSeq 4000. To build TCR beta libraries, CDR3 regions were amplified by Arm-PCR using iRepertoire HTBI primers. Before sequencing, the PCR products went through gel purification. On the authors' methods: Gene usage analysis of CDR3 amino acid clonotypes relied on the approximately 60 TRBV and around 14 TRBJ segments identified across samples. COPE and FqMerger were used to merge filtered high-quality paired reads into contigs. BLAST was used to align contigs to IMGT TRBV, TRBD and TRBJ reference genes, and CDR3 was defined according to IMGT. Highly expanded clones were defined as clonotypes with a frequency above 0.1%. Shannon entropy was used to measure repertoire diversity, and the Gini coefficient was used to measure V-J evenness. A clonotype was considered public if more than one individual shared it. TCRdb applied fastp at Q25 and MiXCR to the public reads, then kept only in-frame beta chains. Under each unique CDR3 protein, matching rows form one entry showing the most common genes and DNA. These V and J calls rely on TCRdb rather than the paper's analysis. The table for this sample lists approximately 460,000 distinct CDR3 sequences; 16% of them were counted only once. The ten biggest clones cover around 10% of the sample.

This sample is drawn from a study of regulatory T cells in long-lasting Graves disease (dated by TCRdb to about 2021). As for the study more broadly: In the newly diagnosed Graves' disease group, patients had been taking antithyroid drugs for less than 3 months. Peripheral blood TCR sequencing and RNA sequencing compared persistent Graves' disease patients with newly diagnosed Graves' disease patients. The study was registered as a clinical trial and conducted in China. A total of about 35 samples underwent TCR sequencing, from about 13 patients with persistent Graves' disease and around 20 patients with newly diagnosed Graves' disease. Overall study outcomes, separate from this receptor: Because the primary lesion, thyroid tissue, could not be accessed, the study looked at peripheral blood alone. Only the TCR beta chain was sequenced and analyzed. The authors noted that the small sample size was a limitation that may lower accuracy. A larger number of public clonotypes was shared among persistent patients (fewer than 3,000) than among newly diagnosed patients (around 880). Persistent disease showed preferential use of TRBV28, TRBJ1-2 and TRBJ2-5, whereas newly diagnosed disease favored TRBV20-1 and TRBJ2-1. Lower TCR Shannon entropy and fewer highly expanded clones were observed in persistent Graves' disease patients than in newly diagnosed patients, which suggested clonal expansion.

The time point tag for this specimen amounts to: newly diagnosed GD, antithyroid drugs for less than 3 months. RNA was extracted from PBMCs in TRIzol for both TCR sequencing and RNA sequencing. The diagnosis of Graves' disease followed American Thyroid Association guidelines. Patients for the study were recruited at an endocrinology department in Xi'an, China. Each patient gave around 9 milliliters of peripheral blood, collected in an EDTA anticoagulant tube. Ficoll Paque Plus density gradient separation was used to isolate PBMCs, and no additional T cell sorting was done. An Agilent 2100 Bioanalyzer and agarose gel were used to check RNA quality, while a NanoDrop 2000 measured RNA concentration. CDR1 and CDR2 are read off the germline V gene as LGHNA and YNFKEQ. Trimming accounts for 0 bases at V and 3 bases at J, while the number of junction bases matched to no gene is 3. From its cysteine to its phenylalanine, the CDR3 spans 16 amino acids. This entry keeps only the CDR3 DNA: 48 bases, framed from base 1.

These data were also filed under a second study, of T cells in Graves' hyperthyroidism and ophthalmopathy. As the second paper documents: A patient counted as having stable Graves' hyperthyroidism if no progression to ophthalmopathy occurred over 18 months of follow-up. Hyperthyroidism patients were aged 18 to 65 years and newly diagnosed, with disease duration of less than 2 months. Patients with uncontrolled infections, other autoimmune diseases, pregnancy or lactation were excluded. Diagnoses were based on clinical symptoms, serum thyroxine and TRAb, thyroid ultrasound and orbital computed tomography. A first-round RT-PCR of the TCR CDR3 used the HTBI primer set with the Qiagen OneStep RT-PCR kit. Blood samples also contained most of the expanded thyroid clonotypes (frequency above 0.001), which suggests that blood repertoires may reflect thyroid immune responses. Ophthalmopathy was separated from stable hyperthyroidism by a 13 V-J signature model, with 85% to 90% sensitivity and about 81% specificity obtained in cross-validation and 80%/75% obtained in testing. In validation, the model predicted progression to ophthalmopathy a median of roughly 6.2 months before onset, with about 67% sensitivity and almost 75% specificity. TCR V-J signatures able to tell the groups apart were searched for in a discovery cohort of 100 patients, of whom roughly 42 had Graves' ophthalmopathy and around 57 had stable Graves' hyperthyroidism. Whether ophthalmopathy could be predicted prospectively was tested in an independent validation cohort made up of approximately 19 hyperthyroidism patients plus 17 patients who later progressed to ophthalmopathy. The 100 discovery patients were randomly split 7:3 into training and test sets. The study also compared thyroid tissue and blood T-cell repertoires from about six Graves' hyperthyroidism patients. After sampling, hyperthyroidism patients received methimazole starting at 30 mg daily, and ophthalmopathy patients received high-dose intravenous methylprednisolone. A second multiplex PCR round built the libraries, followed by size selection and purification. Libraries were sequenced paired-end with 100 bp reads on an Illumina HiSeq2000. SOAPnuke was used to process the raw data, with reads discarded if the reads contained adapters or uncalled bases, had a mean Phred below 15, or lacked an exact constant-primer or identifier match. COPE v1.2.5 was used to merge the high-quality paired reads, and each unique nucleotide sequence was defined as a clonotype. Clonotypes were aligned to IMGT TRBV, TRBD and TRBJ reference segments using MiTCR v1.1. Only V-J combinations with frequency above 0.0001, covering 99% to 99.2% of repertoires, were analysed. A TCS score was defined as the ratio between F50 (clonal expansion) and ExV (chaos), using BLOSUM62-based TCRdist between CDR3 peptides within each V-J. Welch's t-statistics and random forest reduced roughly 540 V-J features to about 13, which were used in a naive Bayes classifier (R e1071). Sample size was not statistically predetermined, and investigators were not blinded to group allocation. According to the paper, TCR Vbeta CDR3 sequencing was carried out on more than 120 peripheral blood samples, which came from fewer than 50 ophthalmopathy, around 75 hyperthyroidism and some 17 progressor patients.

The chain is assembled from TRBV4-2 and TRBJ2-3; TRBD2 aligns with 10 central bases. The source material was peripheral blood mononuclear cells (PBMCs), sampled at new diagnosis, from a patient treated with antithyroid drugs. The clonotype comes from a woman in her twenties or thirties with Graves disease. Donor details come from another sample of the same person, matched by shared clones. The DNA sequence is TGTGCCAGCAGCCAAGAGGCTAGCGGGAGTACAGATACGCAGTATTTT. It encodes CASSQEASGSTDTQYF.